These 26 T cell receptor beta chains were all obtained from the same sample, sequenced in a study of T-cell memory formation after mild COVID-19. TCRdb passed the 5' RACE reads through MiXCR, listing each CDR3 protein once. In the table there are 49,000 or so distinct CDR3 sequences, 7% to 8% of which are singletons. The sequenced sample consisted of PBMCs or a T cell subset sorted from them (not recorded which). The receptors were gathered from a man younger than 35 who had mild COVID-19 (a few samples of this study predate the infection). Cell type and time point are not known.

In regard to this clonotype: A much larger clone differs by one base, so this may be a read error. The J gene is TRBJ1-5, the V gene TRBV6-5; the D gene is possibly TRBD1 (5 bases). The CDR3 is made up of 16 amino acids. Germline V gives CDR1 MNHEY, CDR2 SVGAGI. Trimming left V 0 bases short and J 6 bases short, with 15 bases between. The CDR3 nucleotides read TGTGCCAGCAGTTACTCGAGAGGGGACGAGGGTCAGCCCCAGCATTTT. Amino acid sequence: CASSYSRGDEGQPQHF.

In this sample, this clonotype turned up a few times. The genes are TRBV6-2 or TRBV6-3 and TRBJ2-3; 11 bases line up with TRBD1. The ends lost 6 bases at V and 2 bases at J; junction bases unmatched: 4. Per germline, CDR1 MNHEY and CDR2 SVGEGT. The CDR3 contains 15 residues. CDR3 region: CASRGQGVYTDTQYF. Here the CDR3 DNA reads TGTGCCAGCAGGGGACAGGGGGTGTACACAGATACGCAGTATTTT.

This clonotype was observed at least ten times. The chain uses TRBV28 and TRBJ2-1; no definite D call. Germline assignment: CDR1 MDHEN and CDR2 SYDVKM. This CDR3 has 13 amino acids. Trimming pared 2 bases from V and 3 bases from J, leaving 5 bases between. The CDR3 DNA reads TGTGCCAGCAGTTTAGTCGGCTACAATGAGCAGTTCTTC. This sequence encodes CASSLVGYNEQFF.

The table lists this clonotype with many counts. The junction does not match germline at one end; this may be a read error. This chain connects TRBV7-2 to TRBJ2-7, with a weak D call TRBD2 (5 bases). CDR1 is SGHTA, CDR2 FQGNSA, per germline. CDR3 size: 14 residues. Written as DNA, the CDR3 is TGTGCCAGCAGCCTAGCCCACAGCTCCTACGAGCAGTACTTC. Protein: CASSLAHSSYEQYF.

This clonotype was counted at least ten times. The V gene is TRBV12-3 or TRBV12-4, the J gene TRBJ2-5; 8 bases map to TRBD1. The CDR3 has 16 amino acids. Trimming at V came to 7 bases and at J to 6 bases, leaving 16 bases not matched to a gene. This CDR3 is CASIFFIGGTGKTQYF. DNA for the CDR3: TGTGCCAGCATCTTTTTTATCGGAGGGACAGGAAAGACCCAGTACTTC.

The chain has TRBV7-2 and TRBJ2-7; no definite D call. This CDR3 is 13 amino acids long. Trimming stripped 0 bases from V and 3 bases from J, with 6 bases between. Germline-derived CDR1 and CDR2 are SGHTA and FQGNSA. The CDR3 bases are TGTGCCAGCAGCTTAGCCCCCCGCTACGAGCAGTACTTC. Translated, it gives CASSLAPRYEQYF.

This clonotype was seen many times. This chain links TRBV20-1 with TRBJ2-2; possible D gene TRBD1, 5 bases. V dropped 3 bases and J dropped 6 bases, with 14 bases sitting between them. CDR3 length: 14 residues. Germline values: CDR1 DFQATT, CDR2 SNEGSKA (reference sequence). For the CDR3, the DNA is TGCAGTGCTAGTAACCCAAGGGGCGCCGGGGAGCTGTTTTTT. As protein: CSASNPRGAGELFF.

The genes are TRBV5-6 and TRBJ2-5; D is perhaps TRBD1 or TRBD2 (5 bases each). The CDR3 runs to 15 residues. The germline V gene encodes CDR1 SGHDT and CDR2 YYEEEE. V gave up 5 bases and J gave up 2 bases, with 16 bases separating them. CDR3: CASSPRWGRQETQYF. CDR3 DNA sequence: TGTGCCAGCAGTCCTCGGTGGGGGAGACAAGAGACCCAGTACTTC.

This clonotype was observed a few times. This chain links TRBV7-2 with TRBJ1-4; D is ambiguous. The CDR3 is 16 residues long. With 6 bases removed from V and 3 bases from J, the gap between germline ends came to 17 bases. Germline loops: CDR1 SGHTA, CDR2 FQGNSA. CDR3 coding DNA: TGTGCCAGCAGTCAACAGCCTCGAGGGTCTAATGAAAAACTGTTTTTT. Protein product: CASSQQPRGSNEKLFF.

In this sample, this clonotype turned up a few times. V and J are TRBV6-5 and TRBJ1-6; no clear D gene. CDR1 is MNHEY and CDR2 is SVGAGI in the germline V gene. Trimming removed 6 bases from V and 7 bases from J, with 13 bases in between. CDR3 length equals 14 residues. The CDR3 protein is CASRPDVINSPLHF. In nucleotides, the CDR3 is TGTGCCAGCAGACCTGACGTAATCAATTCACCCCTCCACTTT.

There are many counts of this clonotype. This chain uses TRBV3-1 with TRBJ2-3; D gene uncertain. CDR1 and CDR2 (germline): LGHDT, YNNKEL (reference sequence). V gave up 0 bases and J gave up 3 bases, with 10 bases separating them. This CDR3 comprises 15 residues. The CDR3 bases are TGTGCCAGCAGCCAAGACACCAGTAGAACAGATACGCAGTATTTT. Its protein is CASSQDTSRTDTQYF.

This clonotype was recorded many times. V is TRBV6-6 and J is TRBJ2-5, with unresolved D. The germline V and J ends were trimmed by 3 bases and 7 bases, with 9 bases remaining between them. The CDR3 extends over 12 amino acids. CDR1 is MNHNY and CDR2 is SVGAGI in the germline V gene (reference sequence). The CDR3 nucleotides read TGTGCCAGCAGTTATGGTTGGGGGACCCAGTACTTC. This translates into CASSYGWGTQYF.

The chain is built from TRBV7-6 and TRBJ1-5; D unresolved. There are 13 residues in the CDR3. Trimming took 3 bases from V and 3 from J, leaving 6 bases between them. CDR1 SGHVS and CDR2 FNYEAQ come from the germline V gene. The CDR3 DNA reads TGTGCCAGCAGCTTTAGCGACAATCAGCCCCAGCATTTT. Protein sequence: CASSFSDNQPQHF. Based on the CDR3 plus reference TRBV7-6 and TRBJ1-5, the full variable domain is GAGVSQSPRYKVTKRGQDVALRCDPISGHVSLYWYRQALGQGPEFLTYFNYEAQQDKSGLPNDRFSAERPEGSISTLTIQRTEQRDSAMYRCASSFSDNQPQHFGDGTRLSIL.

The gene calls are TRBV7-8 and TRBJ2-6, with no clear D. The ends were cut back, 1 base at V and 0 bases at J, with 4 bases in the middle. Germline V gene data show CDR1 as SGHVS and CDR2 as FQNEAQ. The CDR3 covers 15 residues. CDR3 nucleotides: TGTGCCAGCAGCTTAGGGCACTCTGGGGCCAACGTCCTGACTTTC. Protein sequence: CASSLGHSGANVLTF.

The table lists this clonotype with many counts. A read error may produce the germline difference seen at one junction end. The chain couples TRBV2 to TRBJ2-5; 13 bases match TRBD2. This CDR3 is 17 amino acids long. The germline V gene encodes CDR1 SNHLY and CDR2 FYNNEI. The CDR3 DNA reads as TGTGCCAGCAGTAAAGCTACTAGCGGGGGGGAACAAGAGACCCAGTACTTC. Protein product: CASSKATSGGEQETQYF.

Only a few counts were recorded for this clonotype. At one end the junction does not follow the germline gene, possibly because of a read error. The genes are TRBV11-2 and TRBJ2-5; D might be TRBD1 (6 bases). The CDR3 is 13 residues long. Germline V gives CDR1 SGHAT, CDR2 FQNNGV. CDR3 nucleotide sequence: TGTGCCAGCAGCTTCGACAGGCAAGGGACCCAGTACTTC. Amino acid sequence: CASSFDRQGTQYF.

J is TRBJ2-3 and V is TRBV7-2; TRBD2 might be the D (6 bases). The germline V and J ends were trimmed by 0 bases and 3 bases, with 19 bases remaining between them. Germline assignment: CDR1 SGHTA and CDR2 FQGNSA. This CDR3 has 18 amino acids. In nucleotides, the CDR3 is TGTGCCAGCAGCTTAGCCGACCTAGGAATGGCGGGGACAGATACGCAGTATTTT. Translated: CASSLADLGMAGTDTQYF.

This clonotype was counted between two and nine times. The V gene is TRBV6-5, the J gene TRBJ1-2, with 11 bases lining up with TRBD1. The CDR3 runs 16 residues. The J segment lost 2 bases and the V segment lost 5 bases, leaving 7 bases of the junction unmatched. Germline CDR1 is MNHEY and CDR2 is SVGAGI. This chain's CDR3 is CASSPGQGVINYGYTF. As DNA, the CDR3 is TGTGCCAGCAGTCCGGGACAGGGGGTGATAAACTATGGCTACACCTTC.

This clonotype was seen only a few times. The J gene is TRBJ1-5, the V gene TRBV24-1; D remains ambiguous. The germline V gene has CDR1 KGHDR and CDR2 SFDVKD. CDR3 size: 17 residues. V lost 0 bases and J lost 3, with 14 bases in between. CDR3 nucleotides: TGTGCCACCAGTGATTTGCTAGGGCGGTCTTACAATCAGCCCCAGCATTTT. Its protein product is CATSDLLGRSYNQPQHF.

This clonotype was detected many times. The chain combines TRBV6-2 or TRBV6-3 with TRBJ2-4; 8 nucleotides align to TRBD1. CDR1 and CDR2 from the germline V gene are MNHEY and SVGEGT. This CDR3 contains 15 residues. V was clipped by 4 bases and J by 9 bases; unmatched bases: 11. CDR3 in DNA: TGTGCCAGCAGTTTAGCAGGGGGCGACAGTATCATTCAGTACTTC. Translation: CASSLAGGDSIIQYF.

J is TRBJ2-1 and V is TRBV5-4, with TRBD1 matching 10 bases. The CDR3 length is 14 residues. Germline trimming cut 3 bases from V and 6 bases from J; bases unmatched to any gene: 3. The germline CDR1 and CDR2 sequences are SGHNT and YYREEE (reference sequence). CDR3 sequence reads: CASSSRTGGNEQFF. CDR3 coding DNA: TGTGCCAGCAGCTCCCGGACAGGGGGCAATGAGCAGTTCTTC.

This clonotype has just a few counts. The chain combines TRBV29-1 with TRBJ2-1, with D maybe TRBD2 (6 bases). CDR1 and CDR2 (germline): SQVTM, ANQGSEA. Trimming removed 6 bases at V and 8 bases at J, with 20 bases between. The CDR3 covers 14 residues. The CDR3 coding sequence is TGCAGCGTGGGGGGACTTTTAGGGAAGGATGAGCAGTTCTTC. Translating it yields CSVGGLLGKDEQFF.

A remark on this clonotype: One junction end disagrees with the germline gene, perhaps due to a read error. The CDR3 DNA sequence: TGTGCCAGCAGCTTCGGCCGGGGGTTCGGGGGCTATACCTTC. Translating gives CASSFGRGFGGYTF. The rearrangement uses TRBV7-8 and TRBJ1-2; tentative D call: TRBD1 (6 bases). The V gene's germline CDR1 is SGHVS and CDR2 FQNEAQ. The CDR3 totals 14 residues.

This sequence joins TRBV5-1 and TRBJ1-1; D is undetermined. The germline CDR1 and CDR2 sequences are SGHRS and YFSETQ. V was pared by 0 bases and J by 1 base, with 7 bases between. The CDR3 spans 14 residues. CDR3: CASSLAAGNTEAFF. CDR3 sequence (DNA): TGCGCCAGCAGCTTGGCCGCGGGGAACACTGAAGCTTTCTTT.

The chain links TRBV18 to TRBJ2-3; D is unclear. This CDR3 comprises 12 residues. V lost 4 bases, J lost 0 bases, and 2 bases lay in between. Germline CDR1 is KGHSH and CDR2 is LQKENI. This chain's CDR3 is CASSRSTDTQYF. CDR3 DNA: TGTGCCAGCTCACGCAGCACAGATACGCAGTATTTT.

CDR3 sequence (DNA): TGTGCCAGCAGTTACGCGACAGGTAGCTCCTACAATGAGCAGTTCTTC. Translated, it gives CASSYATGSSYNEQFF. The chain couples TRBV6-2 or TRBV6-3 to TRBJ2-1, with a possible D match to TRBD1 (6 bases). The CDR3 sequence is 16 residues long. Deletions cut 2 bases from V and 0 bases from J, with 11 bases between. From germline, CDR1 is MNHEY and CDR2 SVGEGT.